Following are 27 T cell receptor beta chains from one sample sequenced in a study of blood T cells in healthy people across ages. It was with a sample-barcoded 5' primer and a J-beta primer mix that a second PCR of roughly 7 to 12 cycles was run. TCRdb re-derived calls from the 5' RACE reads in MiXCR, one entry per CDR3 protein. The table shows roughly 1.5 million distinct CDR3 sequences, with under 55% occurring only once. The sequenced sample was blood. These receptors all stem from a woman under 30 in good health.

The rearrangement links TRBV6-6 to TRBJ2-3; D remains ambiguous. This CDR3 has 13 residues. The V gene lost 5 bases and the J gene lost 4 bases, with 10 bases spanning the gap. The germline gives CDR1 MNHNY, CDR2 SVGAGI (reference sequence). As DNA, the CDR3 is TGTGCCAGCAGTGTGGTACGGGCAGATACGCAGTATTTT. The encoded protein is CASSVVRADTQYF.

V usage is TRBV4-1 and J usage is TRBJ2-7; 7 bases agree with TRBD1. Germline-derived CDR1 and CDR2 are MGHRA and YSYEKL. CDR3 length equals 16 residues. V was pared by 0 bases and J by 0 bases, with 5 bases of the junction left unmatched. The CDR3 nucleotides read TGCGCCAGCAGCCAAGATCCACAGGGGAGCTCCTACGAGCAGTACTTC. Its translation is CASSQDPQGSSYEQYF.

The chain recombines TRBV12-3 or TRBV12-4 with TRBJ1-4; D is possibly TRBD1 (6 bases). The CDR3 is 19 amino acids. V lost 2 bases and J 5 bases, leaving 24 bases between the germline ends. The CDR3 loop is CASSLIYRQGLKRNEKLFF. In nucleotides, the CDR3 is TGTGCCAGCAGTTTAATTTACCGGCAGGGGTTAAAACGAAATGAAAAACTGTTTTTT.

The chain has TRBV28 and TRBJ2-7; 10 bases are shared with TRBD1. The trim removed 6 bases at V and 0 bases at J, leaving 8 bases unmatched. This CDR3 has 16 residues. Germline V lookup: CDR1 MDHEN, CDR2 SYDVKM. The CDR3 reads CASRNRRDRGSYEQYF. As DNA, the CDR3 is TGTGCCAGCAGAAACCGCCGGGACAGGGGCTCCTACGAGCAGTACTTC.

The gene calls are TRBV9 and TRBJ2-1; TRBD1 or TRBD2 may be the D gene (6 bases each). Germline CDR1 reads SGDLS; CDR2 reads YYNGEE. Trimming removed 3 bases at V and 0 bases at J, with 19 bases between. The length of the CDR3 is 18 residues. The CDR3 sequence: CASSARTTIGGSYNEQFF. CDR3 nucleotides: TGTGCCAGCAGCGCCCGGACTACAATAGGGGGCTCCTACAATGAGCAGTTCTTC.

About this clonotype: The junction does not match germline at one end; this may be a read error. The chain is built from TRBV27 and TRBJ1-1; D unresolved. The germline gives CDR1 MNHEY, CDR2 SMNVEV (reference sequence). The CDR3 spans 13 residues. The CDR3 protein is CANSFARGTEAFF. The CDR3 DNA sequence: TGTGCCAACAGTTTCGCACGGGGCACTGAAGCTTTCTTT.

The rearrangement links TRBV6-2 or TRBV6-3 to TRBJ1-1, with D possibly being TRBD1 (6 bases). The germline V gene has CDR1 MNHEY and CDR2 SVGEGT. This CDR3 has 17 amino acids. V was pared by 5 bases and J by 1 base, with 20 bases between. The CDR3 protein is CASSPSRGGTPNTEAFF. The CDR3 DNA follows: TGTGCCAGCAGTCCCTCACGGGGCGGGACACCGAACACTGAAGCTTTCTTT.

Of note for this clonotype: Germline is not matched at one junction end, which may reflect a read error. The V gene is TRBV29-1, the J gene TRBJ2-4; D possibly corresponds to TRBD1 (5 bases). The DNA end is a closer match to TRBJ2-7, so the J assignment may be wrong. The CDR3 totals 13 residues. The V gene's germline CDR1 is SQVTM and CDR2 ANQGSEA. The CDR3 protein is CSAEVGPGYEQYF. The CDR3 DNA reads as TGCAGCGCTGAAGTGGGGCCGGGCTACGAGCAGTACTTC.

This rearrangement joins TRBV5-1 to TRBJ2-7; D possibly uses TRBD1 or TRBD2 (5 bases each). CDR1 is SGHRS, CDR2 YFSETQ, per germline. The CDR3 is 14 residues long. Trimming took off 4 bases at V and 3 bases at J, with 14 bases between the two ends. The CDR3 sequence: CASSTWDGRYEQYF. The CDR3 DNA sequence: TGCGCCAGCAGCACTTGGGACGGGCGCTACGAGCAGTACTTC. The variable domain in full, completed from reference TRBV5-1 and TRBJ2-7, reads KAGVTQTPRYLIKTRGQQVTLSCSPISGHRSVSWYQQTPGQGLQFLFEYFSETQRNKGNFPGRFSGRQFSNSRSEMNVSTLELGDSALYLCASSTWDGRYEQYFGPGTRLTVT.

The CDR3 bases are TGTGCCAGCAGTTACCAGGGACCAACATACAATGAGCAGTTCTTC. This codes for CASSYQGPTYNEQFF. The chain combines TRBV6-5 with TRBJ2-1; D could derive from TRBD1 or TRBD2 (5 bases each). There are 15 residues in the CDR3. V lost 2 bases to trimming and J lost 4 bases, with 12 bases between them. Germline loops: CDR1 MNHEY, CDR2 SVGAGI.

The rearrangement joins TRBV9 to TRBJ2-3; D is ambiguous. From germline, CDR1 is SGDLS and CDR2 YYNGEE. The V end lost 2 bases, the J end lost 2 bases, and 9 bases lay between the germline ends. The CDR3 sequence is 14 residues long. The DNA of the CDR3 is TGTGCCAGCAGCGTTAAAGGTTTCACAGATACGCAGTATTTT. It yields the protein CASSVKGFTDTQYF. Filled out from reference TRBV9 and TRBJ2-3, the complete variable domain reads DSGVTQTPKHLITATGQRVTLRCSPRSGDLSVYWYQQSLDQGLQFLIQYYNGEERAKGNILERFSAQQFPDLHSELNLSSLELGDSALYFCASSVKGFTDTQYFGPGTRLTVL.

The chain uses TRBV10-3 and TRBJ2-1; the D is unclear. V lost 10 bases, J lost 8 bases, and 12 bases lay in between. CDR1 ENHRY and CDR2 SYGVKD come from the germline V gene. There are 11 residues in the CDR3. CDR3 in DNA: TGTGCCACCCGGTCAGGTCATGAGCAGTTCTTC. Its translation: CATRSGHEQFF.

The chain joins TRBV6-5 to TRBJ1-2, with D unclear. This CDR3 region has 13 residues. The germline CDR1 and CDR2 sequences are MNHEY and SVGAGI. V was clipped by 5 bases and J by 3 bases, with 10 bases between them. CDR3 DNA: TGTGCCAGCAGTCCCTTGGCCCACTATGGCTACACCTTC. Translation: CASSPLAHYGYTF.

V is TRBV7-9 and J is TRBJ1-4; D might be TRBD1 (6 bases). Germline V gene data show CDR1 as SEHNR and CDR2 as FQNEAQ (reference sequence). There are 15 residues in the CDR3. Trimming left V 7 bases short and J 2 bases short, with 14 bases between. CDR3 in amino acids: CASNRGGLTNEKLFF. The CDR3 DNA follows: TGTGCCAGCAACCGAGGGGGTCTCACTAATGAAAAACTGTTTTTT. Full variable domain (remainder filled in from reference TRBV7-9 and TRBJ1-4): DTGVSQNPRHKITKRGQNVTFRCDPISEHNRLYWYRQTLGQGPEFLTYFQNEAQLEKSRLLSDRFSAERPKGSFSTLEIQRTEQGDSAMYLCASNRGGLTNEKLFFGSGTQLSVL.

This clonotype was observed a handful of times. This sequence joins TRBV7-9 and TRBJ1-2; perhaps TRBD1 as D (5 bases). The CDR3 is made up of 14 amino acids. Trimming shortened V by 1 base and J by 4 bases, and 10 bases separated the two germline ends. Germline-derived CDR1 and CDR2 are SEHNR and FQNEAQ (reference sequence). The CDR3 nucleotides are TGTGCCAGCAGCTTAGTTTCCGGGGGCTATGGCTACACCTTC. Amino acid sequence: CASSLVSGGYGYTF.

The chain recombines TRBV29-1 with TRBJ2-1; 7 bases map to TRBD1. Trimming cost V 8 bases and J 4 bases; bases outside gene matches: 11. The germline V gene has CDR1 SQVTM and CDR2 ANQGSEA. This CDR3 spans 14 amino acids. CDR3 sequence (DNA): TGCAGCATTGTGAGACAGGGTTTTTACAATGAGCAGTTCTTC. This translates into CSIVRQGFYNEQFF.

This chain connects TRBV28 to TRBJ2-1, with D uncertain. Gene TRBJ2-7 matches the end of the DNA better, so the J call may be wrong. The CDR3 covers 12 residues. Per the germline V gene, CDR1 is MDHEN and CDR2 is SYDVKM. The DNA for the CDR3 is TGTGCCAGCAGTCCCCACTACAATGAGCAGTACTTC. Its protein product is CASSPHYNEQYF.

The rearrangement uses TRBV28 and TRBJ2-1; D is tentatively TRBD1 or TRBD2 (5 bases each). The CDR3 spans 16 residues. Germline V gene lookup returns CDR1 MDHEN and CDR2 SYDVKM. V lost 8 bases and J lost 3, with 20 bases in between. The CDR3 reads CASPTSRGPYYNEQFF. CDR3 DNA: TGTGCCAGCCCCACCTCTAGGGGACCATACTACAATGAGCAGTTCTTC.

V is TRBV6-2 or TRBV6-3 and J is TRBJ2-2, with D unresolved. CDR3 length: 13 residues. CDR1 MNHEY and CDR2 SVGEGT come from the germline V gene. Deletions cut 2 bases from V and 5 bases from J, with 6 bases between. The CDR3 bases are TGTGCCAGCAGTTACAGGGTAACCGGGGAGCTGTTTTTT. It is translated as CASSYRVTGELFF.

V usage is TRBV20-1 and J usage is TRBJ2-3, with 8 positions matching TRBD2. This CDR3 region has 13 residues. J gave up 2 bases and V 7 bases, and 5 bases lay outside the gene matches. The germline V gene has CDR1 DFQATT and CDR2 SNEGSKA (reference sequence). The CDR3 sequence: CSGIAGPTDTQYF. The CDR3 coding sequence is TGCAGTGGTATAGCGGGGCCCACAGATACGCAGTATTTT.

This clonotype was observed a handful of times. The CDR3 is CSGQQGAQDYGYTF. CDR3 in DNA: TGCAGTGGCCAACAGGGGGCGCAGGACTATGGCTACACCTTC. The chain has TRBV20-1 and TRBJ1-2, with TRBD1 matching 9 bases. With 7 bases clipped from V and 3 bases from J, the junction kept 9 bases outside the gene matches. CDR1 is DFQATT and CDR2 is SNEGSKA in the germline V gene (reference sequence). This CDR3 region has 14 residues.

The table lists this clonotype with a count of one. The CDR3 DNA sequence: TGCAGTGCTAGAGATCACTCGGGGAGGAAACATTACAATGAGCAGTACTTC. Its protein product is CSARDHSGRKHYNEQYF. V is TRBV20-1 and J is TRBJ2-1, with D tentatively TRBD2 (6 bases). The DNA end is a closer match to TRBJ2-7, so the J assignment may be wrong. Germline V gene data show CDR1 as DFQATT and CDR2 as SNEGSKA (reference sequence). The CDR3 is 17 amino acids.

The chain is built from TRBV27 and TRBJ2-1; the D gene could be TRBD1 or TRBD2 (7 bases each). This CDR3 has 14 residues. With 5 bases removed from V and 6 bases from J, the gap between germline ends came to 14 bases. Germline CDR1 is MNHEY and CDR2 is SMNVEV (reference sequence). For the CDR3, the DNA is TGTGCCAGCAGTGTTCAGGGGGGGGGCAATGAGCAGTTCTTC. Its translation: CASSVQGGGNEQFF.

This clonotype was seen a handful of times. CDR3 residues: CAISGYNEHGYTF. Here the CDR3 DNA reads TGTGCCATCAGTGGGTACAACGAACATGGCTACACCTTC. The chain combines TRBV10-3 with TRBJ1-2; D unresolved. This CDR3 is 13 amino acids long. V was trimmed by 4 bases and J by 6 bases, leaving 12 bases between them. Germline V CDR1 and CDR2: ENHRY, SYGVKD.

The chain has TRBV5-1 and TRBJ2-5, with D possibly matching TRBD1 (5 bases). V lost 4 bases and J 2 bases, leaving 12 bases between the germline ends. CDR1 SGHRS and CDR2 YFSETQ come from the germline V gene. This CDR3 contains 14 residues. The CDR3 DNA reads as TGCGCCAGCAGCCCAGACAGCATTCAAGAGACCCAGTACTTC. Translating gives CASSPDSIQETQYF.

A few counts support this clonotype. The CDR3: CASSPAGLSMAFF. CDR3 DNA sequence: TGTGCCAGCAGCCCAGCTGGACTGTCGATGGCTTTCTTT. The chain has TRBV7-2 and TRBJ1-1; no clear D. V was shortened by 5 bases and J by 11 bases, with 18 bases between the two germline ends. The CDR3 has 13 residues. Germline assignment: CDR1 SGHTA and CDR2 FQGNSA.

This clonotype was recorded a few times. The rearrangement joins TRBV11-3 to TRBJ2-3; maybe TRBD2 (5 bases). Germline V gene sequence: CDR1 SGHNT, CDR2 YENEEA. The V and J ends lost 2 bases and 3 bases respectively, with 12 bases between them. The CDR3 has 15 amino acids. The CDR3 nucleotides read TGTGCCAGCAGCTTAAACCACAGCGGAACAGATACGCAGTATTTT. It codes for CASSLNHSGTDTQYF.